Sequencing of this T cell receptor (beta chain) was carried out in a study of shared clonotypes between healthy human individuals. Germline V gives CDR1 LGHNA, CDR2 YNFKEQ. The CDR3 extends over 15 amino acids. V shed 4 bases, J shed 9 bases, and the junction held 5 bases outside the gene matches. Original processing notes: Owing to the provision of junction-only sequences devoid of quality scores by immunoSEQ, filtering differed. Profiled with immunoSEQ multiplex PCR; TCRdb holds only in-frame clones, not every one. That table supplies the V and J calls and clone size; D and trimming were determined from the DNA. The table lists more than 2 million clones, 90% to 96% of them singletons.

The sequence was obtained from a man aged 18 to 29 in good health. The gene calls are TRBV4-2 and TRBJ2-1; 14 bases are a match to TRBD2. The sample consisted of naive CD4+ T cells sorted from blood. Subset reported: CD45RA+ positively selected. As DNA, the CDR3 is TGTGCCAGCAGCCCATGGACTAGCGGGGGGAGTGAGCAGTTCTTC. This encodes CASSPWTSGGSEQFF.